The 27 T cell receptor beta chains listed next were all sequenced from one sample in a study of molecular identifiers for immune sequencing clone quantification. TCRdb processed the PCR reads anew with MiXCR; each CDR3 protein has one entry. Of around 300,000 distinct CDR3 sequences in the sample, about 23% were seen once. Sequences were obtained from naive CD8+ T cells from blood, with Jurkat cell RNA spiked in. Noted subset: FACS-sorted CD8+CD4-CCR7+CD45RA+ naive T cells. Every receptor here comes from a human donor in good health. Some libraries in this study had Jurkat cell RNA spiked in.

The chain links TRBV12-3 or TRBV12-4 to TRBJ2-6; TRBD1 matches at 7 bases. This CDR3 has 16 amino acids. V lost 5 bases, J lost 2 bases, and 6 bases stayed unmatched. The CDR3 bases are TGTGCCAGCAGTCTCTATGACAGGGCTGGGGCCAACGTCCTGACTTTC. Translated: CASSLYDRAGANVLTF.

This clonotype came up many times. The chain joins TRBV5-1 to TRBJ2-1, with 10 bases lining up with TRBD2. Germline assignment: CDR1 SGHRS and CDR2 YFSETQ. CDR3 length: 15 residues. Germline trimming cut 1 base from V and 4 bases from J; bases unmatched to any gene: 2. The CDR3 nucleotides are TGCGCCAGCAGCTTGACTAGCGGGACATACAATGAGCAGTTCTTC. Translation gives CASSLTSGTYNEQFF.

This clonotype was seen a few times. The rearrangement uses TRBV13 and TRBJ2-5; 7 positions agree with TRBD1. J lost 5 bases, V lost 4 bases, and 10 bases had no gene match. Germline CDR1 reads PRHDT; CDR2 reads FYEKMQ (reference sequence). The CDR3 totals 15 residues. This CDR3 is CASSSARDRGETQYF. DNA of the CDR3: TGTGCCAGCAGCTCGGCCCGGGACAGAGGGGAGACCCAGTACTTC.

The V call is TRBV6-2 or TRBV6-3, the J call TRBJ2-3; D unclear. Trimming pared 2 bases from V and 2 bases from J, leaving 11 bases between. The germline CDR1 and CDR2 sequences are MNHEY and SVGEGT. The length of the CDR3 is 15 residues. This chain's CDR3 is CASSYQSRNTDTQYF. CDR3 in DNA: TGTGCCAGCAGTTACCAAAGCAGAAACACAGATACGCAGTATTTT.

This clonotype occurred a few times. The gene calls are TRBV2 and TRBJ2-3; 10 bases align to TRBD1. Germline CDR1 reads SNHLY; CDR2 reads FYNNEI. V shed 6 bases, J shed 4 bases, and the junction held 4 bases outside the gene matches. The CDR3 is made up of 14 amino acids. The CDR3 coding sequence is TGTGCCAGCAGCGACAGGGGGCCTTCAGATACGCAGTATTTT. This gives the protein CASSDRGPSDTQYF.

The table lists this clonotype with many counts. The genes are TRBV2 and TRBJ2-7, with D uncertain. Germline V gene lookup returns CDR1 SNHLY and CDR2 FYNNEI. Trimming stripped 6 bases from V and 2 bases from J, with 14 bases between. CDR3 length: 14 amino acids. The CDR3 coding sequence is TGTGCCAGCAGAGCCACACCGTTGGCCTACGAGCAGTACTTC. Residues: CASRATPLAYEQYF. Looking up the rest from reference TRBV2 and TRBJ2-7 gives the full variable domain: EPEVTQTPSHQVTQMGQEVILRCVPISNHLYFYWYRQILGQKVEFLVSFYNNEISEKSEIFDDQFSVERPDGSNFTLKIRSTKLEDSAMYFCASRATPLAYEQYFGPGTRLTVT.

In the case of this clonotype: One end of the junction does not line up with germline, which may come from a read error. V usage is TRBV7-9 and J usage is TRBJ2-4; 7 bases map to TRBD1. Germline CDR1 is SEHNR and CDR2 is FQNEAQ (reference sequence). The CDR3 consists of 16 residues. The DNA of the CDR3 is TGTGCCAGCAGCTCTTCGACAGGGTATAGAAGAAACATTCGGTACTTC. It encodes CASSSSTGYRRNIRYF. The full variable domain, rest sourced from reference TRBV7-9 and TRBJ2-4, is DTGVSQNPRHKITKRGQNVTFRCDPISEHNRLYWYRQTLGQGPEFLTYFQNEAQLEKSRLLSDRFSAERPKGSFSTLEIQRTEQGDSAMYLCASSSSTGYRRNIRYFGAGTRLSVL.

This clonotype was recorded many times. The gene calls are TRBV6-5 and TRBJ2-3, with 8 bases matching TRBD2. The CDR3 has 17 amino acids. Germline V gene lookup returns CDR1 MNHEY and CDR2 SVGAGI. V trimming: 7 bases; J trimming: 2 bases; junction bases outside the gene matches: 14. The CDR3 nucleotides read TGTGCCAGCACCAACCCGGGGGGGCCAGATAACACAGATACGCAGTATTTT. The encoded protein is CASTNPGGPDNTDTQYF.

At least ten counts were recorded for this clonotype. This sequence joins TRBV6-5 and TRBJ2-5; D gene ambiguous. This CDR3 comprises 13 residues. Trimming took 8 bases from V and 5 from J, leaving 15 bases between them. Germline V CDR1 and CDR2: MNHEY, SVGAGI. CDR3 sequence (DNA): TGTGCCAGCCTTCCTGCTGGAATGGAGACCCAGTACTTC. As protein: CASLPAGMETQYF.

This clonotype was counted only a few times. The rearrangement links TRBV20-1 to TRBJ2-2; perhaps TRBD2 as D (6 bases). This CDR3 has 16 amino acids. Germline CDR1 is DFQATT and CDR2 is SNEGSKA (reference sequence). V lost 0 bases and J lost 4, with 15 bases in between. The CDR3 loop reads CSARDRFSGLTGELFF. CDR3 bases: TGCAGTGCTAGAGATCGGTTTAGCGGCCTCACCGGGGAGCTGTTTTTT.

As to this clonotype: A much larger clone sits a single nucleotide away, making a read error possible. The chain combines TRBV6-6 with TRBJ2-2, with D possibly being TRBD1 or TRBD2 (5 bases each). Trimming shortened V by 0 bases and J by 3 bases, and 26 bases separated the two germline ends. Germline V gives CDR1 MNHNY, CDR2 SVGAGI (reference sequence). The CDR3 extends over 21 amino acids. CDR3 sequence reads: CASSYSNQGFNLKRHTGELFF. In nucleotides, the CDR3 is TGTGCCAGCAGTTACTCGAATCAGGGATTCAATCTGAAGCGGCACACCGGGGAGCTGTTTTTT.

Of note for this clonotype: Because the CDR3 is missing its conserved closing phenylalanine or tryptophan, this is likely a read error. For the CDR3, the DNA is TGCAGTGCTCCGCATCCTTCGAACTATGGCTACACCTCC. This encodes CSAPHPSNYGYTS. V usage is TRBV20-1 and J usage is TRBJ1-2; D call uncertain. The CDR3 sequence is 13 residues long. Trimming shortened V by 5 bases and J by 2 bases, and 12 bases separated the two germline ends. Germline V gene data show CDR1 as DFQATT and CDR2 as SNEGSKA (reference sequence).

The rearrangement joins TRBV10-3 to TRBJ1-1; D is undetermined. CDR3 length: 17 residues. Trimming took off 3 bases at V and 4 bases at J, with 21 bases between the two ends. Per germline, CDR1 ENHRY and CDR2 SYGVKD. As DNA, the CDR3 is TGTGCCATCAGTGACGCAGAAAAGGGTCTCGAGGGCACTGAAGCTTTCTTT. Amino acid sequence: CAISDAEKGLEGTEAFF.

This clonotype has only one observation. A read error may explain this, as a much larger clone is one base away. J is TRBJ2-4 and V is TRBV29-1; D remains unclear. The length of the CDR3 is 15 residues. CDR1 SQVTM and CDR2 ANQGSEA come from the germline V gene. The CDR3 DNA reads as TGCAGCGCTGAAGCGCCACACGTAGCCAAAAACATTCAGTACTTC. Protein: CSAEAPHVAKNIQYF.

This clonotype showed up just a few times. J is TRBJ1-2 and V is TRBV2; no clear D. Trimming removed 4 bases from V and 0 bases from J, with 21 bases in between. Germline-derived CDR1 and CDR2 are SNHLY and FYNNEI. This CDR3 is built from 18 residues. CDR3 sequence reads: CASSVPFEGAYTNYGYTF. The DNA for the CDR3 is TGTGCCAGCAGTGTACCATTTGAGGGAGCTTACACTAACTATGGCTACACCTTC.

This clonotype has a count of ten or more. The chain couples TRBV12-3 or TRBV12-4 to TRBJ2-3; TRBD2 agrees at 8 bases. Losses at the gene ends were 6 bases for V and 5 bases for J; bases not matched to a gene: 10. CDR3 length equals 15 residues. This chain's CDR3 is CASRTLGGGLDTQYF. DNA for the CDR3: TGTGCCAGCAGAACCCTCGGGGGGGGATTAGATACGCAGTATTTT.

This clonotype was counted ten times or more. The rearrangement uses TRBV27 and TRBJ1-5, with D uncertain. V dropped 4 bases and J dropped 1 base, with 5 bases sitting between them. Germline-derived CDR1 and CDR2 are MNHEY and SMNVEV (reference sequence). The CDR3 is 13 residues long. The CDR3 DNA reads TGTGCCAGCAGTTGGCAAAGCAATCAGCCCCAGCATTTT. Protein sequence: CASSWQSNQPQHF.

This clonotype occurred a few times. The chain recombines TRBV6-2 or TRBV6-3 with TRBJ2-1, with unresolved D. Trimming pared 2 bases from V and 5 bases from J, leaving 13 bases between. CDR3 size: 15 residues. In germline, CDR1 is MNHEY, CDR2 SVGEGT. For the CDR3, the DNA is TGTGCCAGCAGTTACGGCTTCGGACCAGACAATGAGCAGTTCTTC. Protein sequence: CASSYGFGPDNEQFF.

There are many counts of this clonotype. The gene calls are TRBV30 and TRBJ2-1; D uncertain. The CDR3 is 12 residues long. Looked up from germline, CDR1 is GTSNPN and CDR2 is SVGIG (reference sequence). Trimming cost V 4 bases and J 8 bases, with 12 bases left between them. The CDR3 spells CAWTLDRDEQFF. In DNA form, the CDR3 reads TGTGCCTGGACCTTAGACCGAGATGAGCAGTTCTTC.

For this clonotype: A much bigger clone sits one base away, suggesting this may be a read error. The chain recombines TRBV4-3 with TRBJ2-5; D is perhaps TRBD1 (5 bases). Trimming removed 0 bases from V and 5 bases from J, with 13 bases in between. The CDR3 length is 15 residues. Germline CDR1 is LGHNA and CDR2 is YSLEER. This CDR3 is CASSQDSWTSETQYF. DNA for the CDR3: TGCGCCAGCAGCCAAGACTCCTGGACATCGGAGACCCAGTACTTC.

This clonotype was picked up many times. The chain joins TRBV12-5 to TRBJ2-1; D tentatively fits TRBD1 or TRBD2 (5 bases each). CDR1 and CDR2 from the germline V gene are LGHNT and FRNRAP. CDR3 length: 16 residues. Trimming removed 6 bases at V and 8 bases at J, with 23 bases between. Here the CDR3 DNA reads TGTGCTAGTGGCCAGGGACCCCTGGGTATAGGGGATGAGCAGTTCTTC. Translating gives CASGQGPLGIGDEQFF.

A few counts support this clonotype. The rearrangement uses TRBV24-1 and TRBJ1-4; 7 nucleotides align to TRBD1. The V gene's germline CDR1 is KGHDR and CDR2 SFDVKD. The CDR3 sequence is 11 residues long. Trimming at V came to 10 bases and at J to 5 bases, leaving 0 bases not matched to a gene. CDR3 region: CATGQNEKLFF. The CDR3 region has the DNA TGTGCCACGGGACAGAATGAAAAACTGTTTTTT.

This clonotype was detected many times. The chain has TRBV29-1 and TRBJ2-2, with D uncertain. This CDR3 comprises 13 residues. V dropped 7 bases and J dropped 3 bases, with 12 bases sitting between them. The germline gives CDR1 SQVTM, CDR2 ANQGSEA. The CDR3 here is CSGTGAYTGELFF. CDR3 coding DNA: TGCAGCGGAACCGGCGCCTACACCGGGGAGCTGTTTTTT.

This clonotype came up a few times. The rearrangement uses TRBV25-1 and TRBJ2-7; no firm D call. The CDR3 sequence is 11 residues long. In germline, CDR1 is MGHDK, CDR2 SYGVNS. V lost 3 bases to trimming and J lost 10 bases, with 10 bases between them. The CDR3 reads CASSERPVQYF. Here the CDR3 DNA reads TGTGCCAGCAGTGAGAGGCCAGTTCAGTACTTC.

A word on this clonotype: Since a much larger clone is just one base distant, this may be a read error. The chain has TRBV6-1 and TRBJ2-3; 11 bases are shared with TRBD2. Germline assignment: CDR1 MNHNS and CDR2 SASEGT. This CDR3 region has 17 residues. V lost 1 base and J lost 5; bases outside the gene matches: 8. The CDR3: CASSEVAGGLSGDTQYF. DNA of the CDR3: TGTGCCAGCAGTGAAGTAGCGGGGGGGCTCAGTGGAGATACGCAGTATTTT.

The chain has TRBV6-6 and TRBJ2-7, with a tentative D call TRBD2 (5 bases). CDR3 length equals 15 residues. Germline-derived CDR1 and CDR2 are MNHNY and SVGAGI (reference sequence). V was shortened by 4 bases and J by 2 bases, with 15 bases between the two germline ends. CDR3 nucleotide sequence: TGTGCCAGCAGTTCCCGGGCTGGACTGACCTACGAGCAGTACTTC. Encoded protein: CASSSRAGLTYEQYF.

This chain links TRBV20-1 with TRBJ2-7; 7 bases fit TRBD2. This CDR3 is 14 amino acids long. Germline CDR1 DFQATT, CDR2 SNEGSKA (reference sequence). After removal of 3 bases from V and 2 bases from J, the junction contained 7 bases not matched to a gene. In DNA form, the CDR3 reads TGCAGTGCTAGTCAGGCGGGGGTCCCCTACGAGCAGTACTTC. It encodes CSASQAGVPYEQYF.